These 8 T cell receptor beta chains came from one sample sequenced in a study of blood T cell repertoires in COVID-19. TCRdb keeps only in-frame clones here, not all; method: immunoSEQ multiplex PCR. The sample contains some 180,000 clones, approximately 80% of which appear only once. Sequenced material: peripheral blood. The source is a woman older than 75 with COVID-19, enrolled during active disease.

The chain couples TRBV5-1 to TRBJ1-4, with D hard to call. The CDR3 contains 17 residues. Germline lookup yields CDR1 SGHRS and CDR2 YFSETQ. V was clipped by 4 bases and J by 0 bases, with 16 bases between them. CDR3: CASSLRRLTSTNEKLFF. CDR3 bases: TGCGCCAGCAGCCTTCGGCGGCTGACCTCAACTAATGAAAAACTGTTTTTT.

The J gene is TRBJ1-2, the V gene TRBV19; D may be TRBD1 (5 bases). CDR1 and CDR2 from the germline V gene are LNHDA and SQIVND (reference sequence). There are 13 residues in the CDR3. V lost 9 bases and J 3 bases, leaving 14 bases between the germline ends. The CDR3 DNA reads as TGTGCCAGCGCGGCAAAGGGGTACTATGGCTACACCTTC. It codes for CASAAKGYYGYTF.

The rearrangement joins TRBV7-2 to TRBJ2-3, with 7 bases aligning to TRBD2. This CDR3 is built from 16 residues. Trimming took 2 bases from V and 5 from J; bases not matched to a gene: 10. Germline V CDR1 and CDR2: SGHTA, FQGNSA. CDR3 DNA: TGTGCCAGCAGCTTATTCGGGGGGAGGGCCGGAGATACGCAGTATTTT. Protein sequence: CASSLFGGRAGDTQYF.

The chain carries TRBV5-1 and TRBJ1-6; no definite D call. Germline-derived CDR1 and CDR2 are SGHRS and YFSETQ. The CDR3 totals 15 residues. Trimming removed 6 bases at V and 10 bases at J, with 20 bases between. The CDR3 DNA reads TGCGCCAGCACCAAGGACCGGGGTGGATCGTCACCCCTCCACTTT. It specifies CASTKDRGGSSPLHF.

The CDR3 coding sequence is TGTGCTAGTGGTTTGGTACTGCCTAGGTCAGGGGGCCACTATGGCTACACCTTC. It is translated as CASGLVLPRSGGHYGYTF. The J gene is TRBJ1-2, the V gene TRBV12-5; TRBD1 aligns across 8 bases. Germline-derived CDR1 and CDR2 are LGHNT and FRNRAP. CDR3 size: 18 residues. The V and J ends lost 0 bases and 3 bases, in that order; junction bases with no gene match: 12.

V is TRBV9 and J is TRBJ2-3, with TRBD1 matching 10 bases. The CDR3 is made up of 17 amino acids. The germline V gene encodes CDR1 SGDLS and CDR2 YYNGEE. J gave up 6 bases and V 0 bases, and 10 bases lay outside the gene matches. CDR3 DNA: TGTGCCAGCAGCGTAGGTGGCGGGACAGGGGATGTGGATACGCAGTATTTT. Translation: CASSVGGGTGDVDTQYF. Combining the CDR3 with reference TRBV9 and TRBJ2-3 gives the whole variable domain DSGVTQTPKHLITATGQRVTLRCSPRSGDLSVYWYQQSLDQGLQFLIQYYNGEERAKGNILERFSAQQFPDLHSELNLSSLELGDSALYFCASSVGGGTGDVDTQYFGPGTRLTVL.

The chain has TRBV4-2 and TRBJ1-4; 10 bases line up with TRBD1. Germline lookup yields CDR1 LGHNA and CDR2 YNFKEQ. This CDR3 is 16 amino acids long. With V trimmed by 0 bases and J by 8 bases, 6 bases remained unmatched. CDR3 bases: TGTGCCAGCAGCCAAGATCCAGGGACAGGGGTGGAAAAACTGTTTTTT. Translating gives CASSQDPGTGVEKLFF.

CDR3 amino acids: CASSIGGGYQEQYF. Written as DNA, the CDR3 is TGTGCCAGTAGTATAGGAGGGGGATATCAGGAGCAGTACTTC. The V and J genes are TRBV19 and TRBJ2-7; D is perhaps TRBD1 (6 bases). The CDR3 has 14 residues. Trimming left V 1 base short and J 7 bases short, with 14 bases between. CDR1 and CDR2 from the germline V gene are LNHDA and SQIVND (reference sequence). Supplemented by reference TRBV19 and TRBJ2-7, the full variable domain reads DGGITQSPKYLFRKEGQNVTLSCEQNLNHDAMYWYRQDPGQGLRLIYYSQIVNDFQKGDIAEGYSVSREKKESFPLTVTSAQKNPTAFYLCASSIGGGYQEQYFGPGTRLTVT.